One T cell receptor beta chain is described in this entry. There are many counts of this clonotype. Its cognate antigen has yet to be identified. Nothing much larger sits one base from this clone, and base qualities are not available. The germline V gene specifies LGHNA as CDR1 and YSLEER as CDR2. Trimming removed 1 base from V and 5 bases from J, leaving 15 bases between the germline ends. The CDR3 runs 15 amino acids, cysteine and valine included. This entry keeps only the CDR3 DNA: 45 bases, framed from base 1. The source of the sample is a study of neurological immune-mediated disorders (dated by TCRdb to the late 2010s). Regarding the study in general: Among the approximately 35 multiple sclerosis patients, relapsing-remitting MS accounted for approximately 30 and secondary progressive MS accounted for 3. The cohort comprised approximately 67 subjects: roughly 15 HAM/TSP patients, approximately 34 multiple sclerosis patients and about 20 healthy controls. Peripheral blood TCR-beta repertoires from HTLV-I-associated myelopathy (HAM/TSP) patients, multiple sclerosis patients and healthy controls were compared by UMI-based sequencing. Longitudinal samples, technical triplicates and paired sorted CD4+ and CD8+ T-cell subsets, alongside PBMC samples, were included among the approximately 99 TCR-beta libraries. What the work shows at the level of the full study, not this receptor alone: Phylogenetic analysis grouped repertoires from 18 of 34 MS patients into a cluster of related CDR3 sequences, suggesting a possible repertoire-level signature. No association of the MS cluster with clinical or MRI features was observed, and the need for larger cohorts was stated by the authors. TCR clonal expansion was highest in HAM/TSP patients and lowest in MS patients, with MS patients falling below even healthy controls. No identical CDR3 amino acid sequences were found to be shared among expanded clones across subjects, suggesting that TCR-beta repertoires were private in all groups.

cDNA was synthesized by template-switch 5'RACE using a primer with a 10-nucleotide random unique molecular identifier that tagged each TCR transcript. Each sequencing run produced over 200 million TCR-beta sequences covering 15-18 subjects. The RNeasy kit was used for extraction of total RNA. The KAPA Real-time Library Amplification kit was used to amplify TCR-beta VDJ regions with primers for the TCR constant region and the 5'RACE anchor. A first PCR added sample indexes and Illumina adaptors, and a second PCR then raised library yield. After Ampure bead purification, the roughly 650 bp TCR product was size-selected on a 2% E-gel SizeSelection system. Before pooling, library quality was checked on a Bioanalyzer, concentration was measured with Qubit, and libraries were quantified with the Kapa Library Quantification kit. Libraries were sequenced paired-end 2 x 150 bp on an Illumina HiSeq 2500. To increase sequence diversity, roughly 25-31% phiX was spiked into each library pool. The source study handled its data this way. The UMI-based MiGEC pipeline processed quality-filtered reads and removed over 75% of raw TCR sequences during error correction. VDJ genes were aligned to IMGT germline references, and clonotypes were defined by unique CDR3 amino acid sequence plus V-J genes. Clonal expansion, Shannon diversity, and CDR3 relatedness (CalcPairwiseDistances, ClusterSamples) were evaluated with VDJtools, and phylogenetic trees were built with CLCbio workbench. Expanded clones were defined as having at least 8 unique UMIs, based on coefficient-of-variation modelling across technical triplicates. In TCRdb, the public reads were trimmed at Q25 with fastp and aligned with MiXCR, with productive beta chains retained. Each entry merges the rows of one CDR3 protein and shows their most common DNA and genes. TCRdb assigned the V and J calls; the authors' analysis was not used. Across this sample there are some 60,000 distinct CDR3 sequences, with around 4.8% seen only once. The ten largest clonotypes hold approximately 3.2% of the sample.

Libraries from unsorted PBMCs were made from 2 million PBMCs kept in RNAlater at -80 degrees C until RNA extraction. The multiple sclerosis patients were enrolled in a US clinical protocol that evaluated disease progression with magnetic resonance imaging. PBMCs were separated from peripheral blood using Ficoll-Hypaque density gradient centrifugation and then cryopreserved in liquid nitrogen. This chain joins TRBV4-3 to TRBJ2-7; a weak D assignment points to TRBD2 (6 bases agree). Sample: PBMCs. The sequence derives from a woman in her fifties or sixties with multiple sclerosis. CDR3 sequence: CASSQGIGGWDEQYV. The nucleotide sequence reads as follows: TGCGCCAGCAGCCAAGGGATCGGGGGTTGGGACGAGCAGTACGTC.